The 32 T cell receptor beta chains listed next were all sequenced from one sample in a study of blood T cell repertoires in COVID-19. Libraries were prepared by immunoSEQ multiplex PCR; TCRdb keeps only in-frame clonotypes and omits some of them. The sample lists under 250,000 clones, around four fifths occurring once. The material sequenced was peripheral blood. These receptors all stem from a man aged 35 to 55 with active or convalescent COVID-19.

This chain joins TRBV10-3 and TRBJ1-3; 9 nucleotides agree with TRBD1. The CDR3 runs to 14 residues. Germline CDR1 and CDR2: ENHRY and SYGVKD. The trim removed 6 bases at V and 2 bases at J, leaving 2 bases unmatched. CDR3 DNA: TGTGCCATCAGGGGACAGGGAACTGGAAACACCATATATTTT. This gives the protein CAIRGQGTGNTIYF.

Comment on this clone: In the same sample, other DNA sequences code for this CDR3. The chain links TRBV19 to TRBJ2-7; a weak D match, TRBD2 (6 bases). Germline CDR1 and CDR2: LNHDA and SQIVND (reference sequence). This CDR3 contains 13 residues. V was trimmed by 4 bases and J by 3 bases, leaving 10 bases between them. The CDR3 is CASSRDGGYEQYF. The CDR3 DNA sequence: TGTGCCAGTAGTAGGGACGGGGGCTACGAGCAGTACTTC.

The chain recombines TRBV27 with TRBJ2-4; 8 nucleotides line up with TRBD2. The CDR3 has 14 residues. With V trimmed by 3 bases and J by 7 bases, 5 bases remained unmatched. CDR1 is MNHEY, CDR2 SMNVEV, per germline (reference sequence). As DNA, the CDR3 is TGTGCCAGCAGTTTCTCGGGGGGGAACAACATTCAGTACTTC. Amino acids: CASSFSGGNNIQYF.

The table lists this clone with a count of one. The chain carries TRBV27 and TRBJ2-7; possible D gene TRBD1, 5 bases. The germline V gene encodes CDR1 MNHEY and CDR2 SMNVEV (reference sequence). Trimming took 6 bases from V and 5 from J, leaving 20 bases between them. This CDR3 is 15 amino acids long. CDR3 in amino acids: CASSRGHPSAHEQYF. The DNA for the CDR3 is TGTGCCAGCAGCCGAGGACACCCGAGCGCCCACGAGCAGTACTTC.

The V gene is TRBV9, the J gene TRBJ1-1, with 7 bases matching TRBD1. Germline V gene sequence: CDR1 SGDLS, CDR2 YYNGEE. The junction had 9 bases not matched to a gene; V was cut back by 3 bases and J by 1 base. The CDR3 runs 16 residues. The CDR3 loop reads CASSGLQGIANTEAFF. CDR3 nucleotides: TGTGCCAGCAGCGGATTACAGGGGATTGCGAACACTGAAGCTTTCTTT.

Details on this clone: Other DNA sequences in the sample encode the same CDR3. The J gene is TRBJ2-2, the V gene TRBV30, with 10 nucleotides matching TRBD2. Germline V gene data show CDR1 as GTSNPN and CDR2 as SVGIG (reference sequence). Trimming at V came to 3 bases and at J to 1 base, leaving 2 bases not matched to a gene. This CDR3 is built from 15 residues. CDR3 DNA: TGTGCCTGGAGCCGGACTAGCGGGAACACCGGGGAGCTGTTTTTT. It is translated as CAWSRTSGNTGELFF.

This clone was counted a single time. The CDR3 loop is CASKLAGYQETQYF. The CDR3 DNA reads TGTGCCAGCAAGCTAGCGGGATACCAAGAGACCCAGTACTTC. J is TRBJ2-5 and V is TRBV28; 9 bases map to TRBD2. Unmatched junction bases numbered 3, after V lost 7 bases and J lost 0 bases. Per the germline V gene, CDR1 is MDHEN and CDR2 is SYDVKM. The CDR3 has 14 amino acids. Full variable domain (missing parts from reference TRBV28 and TRBJ2-5): DVKVTQSSRYLVKRTGEKVFLECVQDMDHENMFWYRQDPGLGLRLIYFSYDVKMKEKGDIPEGYSVSREKKERFSLILESASTNQTSMYLCASKLAGYQETQYFGPGTRLLVL.

This clone has at least ten counts. This chain links TRBV6-5 with TRBJ1-2, with TRBD1 matching over 8 bases. The germline V gene encodes CDR1 MNHEY and CDR2 SVGAGI. The CDR3 runs to 13 residues. The V gene end was trimmed by 5 bases and the J gene end by 6 bases; junction bases not matched to a gene: 5. The CDR3 is CASSLTGVDGYTF. The DNA for the CDR3 is TGTGCCAGCAGTCTGACAGGGGTGGATGGCTACACCTTC.

The genes are TRBV30 and TRBJ2-7; the match to TRBD1 covers 8 bases. Germline values: CDR1 GTSNPN, CDR2 SVGIG (reference sequence). The CDR3 has 12 amino acids. After removal of 5 bases from V and 5 bases from J, the junction contained 5 bases not matched to a gene. The CDR3 sequence: CAWGGQVNEQYF. The CDR3 coding sequence is TGTGCCTGGGGGGGACAGGTTAACGAGCAGTACTTC.

The chain is built from TRBV19 and TRBJ1-5; 9 positions agree with TRBD1. Trimming removed 7 bases from V and 3 bases from J; junction bases left unmatched: 7. CDR3 size: 15 residues. The germline CDR1 and CDR2 sequences are LNHDA and SQIVND (reference sequence). The CDR3 bases are TGTGCCAGTAATCTACAGGGGGCCCACAATCAGCCCCAGCATTTT. It is translated as CASNLQGAHNQPQHF.

The gene calls are TRBV5-1 and TRBJ2-2; D possibly corresponds to TRBD1 (5 bases). The CDR3 runs to 13 residues. Germline CDR1 and CDR2: SGHRS and YFSETQ. Trimming took off 0 bases at V and 5 bases at J, with 5 bases between the two ends. CDR3: CASSLEGTGELFF. For the CDR3, the DNA is TGCGCCAGCAGCTTGGAGGGGACCGGGGAGCTGTTTTTT.

The chain is built from TRBV6-1 and TRBJ1-5, with no clear D. The V and J ends lost 4 bases and 0 bases respectively, with 19 bases between them. Germline-derived CDR1 and CDR2 are MNHNS and SASEGT. The CDR3 sequence is 18 residues long. The CDR3 nucleotides read TGTGCCAGCAGTGCGCGGTCTGGCCAATCTAATAGCAATCAGCCCCAGCATTTT. Translating gives CASSARSGQSNSNQPQHF.

In its sample, this clone was seen a few times. The rearrangement uses TRBV24-1 and TRBJ2-1, with D unclear. Germline CDR1 and CDR2: KGHDR and SFDVKD. V lost 3 bases and J 6 bases, leaving 8 bases between the germline ends. This CDR3 is 13 amino acids long. CDR3 amino acids: CATSDPAVNEQFF. In DNA form, the CDR3 reads TGTGCCACCAGTGATCCTGCAGTCAATGAGCAGTTCTTC.

This sequence joins TRBV4-1 and TRBJ1-2, with TRBD1 identical over 8 bases. The CDR3 consists of 15 residues. In germline, CDR1 is MGHRA, CDR2 YSYEKL. In DNA form, the CDR3 reads TGCGCTACTTCAACCCAGGGGGCGGCTAACTATGGCTACACCTTC. Translating it yields CATSTQGAANYGYTF.

The chain combines TRBV11-3 with TRBJ1-1; the D gene is possibly TRBD1 (5 bases). V was trimmed by 5 bases and J by 0 bases, leaving 13 bases between them. CDR3 length: 15 amino acids. Germline V gives CDR1 SGHNT, CDR2 YENEEA. The CDR3 DNA reads as TGTGCCAGCAGCCCTGGTGGGGGGGTGAACACTGAAGCTTTCTTT. It translates to CASSPGGGVNTEAFF.

Remarks on this clone: Germline is not matched at one junction end, which may reflect a read error. This chain connects TRBV19 to TRBJ1-4; TRBD1 agrees at 10 bases. This CDR3 is built from 15 residues. CDR1 LNHDA and CDR2 SQIVND come from the germline V gene (reference sequence). CDR3 in amino acids: CASSPPGTGVEKPFF. For the CDR3, the DNA is TGTGCCAGTAGTCCTCCGGGGACAGGGGTTGAAAAACCGTTTTTT.

The V call is TRBV27, the J call TRBJ1-2; 7 bases map to TRBD1. CDR1 and CDR2 from the germline V gene are MNHEY and SMNVEV (reference sequence). The CDR3 covers 14 residues. The V segment lost 6 bases and the J segment 2 bases; nucleotides outside the gene matches: 6. CDR3 coding DNA: TGTGCCAGCAGCAAGACAGGGATGAACTATGGCTACACCTTC. It yields the protein CASSKTGMNYGYTF.

The rearrangement joins TRBV18 to TRBJ2-7, with a tentative D call TRBD2 (7 bases). V was shortened by 3 bases and J by 6 bases, with 12 bases between the two germline ends. From germline, CDR1 is KGHSH and CDR2 LQKENI. The CDR3 sequence is 13 residues long. In DNA, the CDR3 is TGTGCCAGCTCACCGGGACGGGGGGCCGAGCAGTACTTC. This codes for CASSPGRGAEQYF. Full variable domain (rest looked up from reference TRBV18 and TRBJ2-7): NAGVMQNPRHLVRRRGQEARLRCSPMKGHSHVYWYRQLPEEGLKFMVYLQKENIIDESGMPKERFSAEFPKEGPSILRIQQVVRGDSAAYFCASSPGRGAEQYFGPGTRLTVT.

The chain has TRBV7-8 and TRBJ1-2, with D uncertain. The germline V gene has CDR1 SGHVS and CDR2 FQNEAQ. Trimming cost V 5 bases and J 3 bases, with 10 bases left between them. The CDR3 runs 13 residues. CDR3 DNA sequence: TGTGCCAGCAGCCGGGCCGGGGACTATGGCTACACCTTC. Encoded protein: CASSRAGDYGYTF.

This clone was detected a few times. Distinct nucleotide sequences in the sample also encode this CDR3. The genes are TRBV19 and TRBJ1-2; TRBD1 agrees at 7 bases. The CDR3 sequence is 13 residues long. The germline CDR1 and CDR2 sequences are LNHDA and SQIVND (reference sequence). Trimming took 5 bases from V and 4 from J; bases not matched to a gene: 4. CDR3 DNA sequence: TGTGCCAGTAGTCTACAGGGGTCCTATGGCTACACCTTC. Translation gives CASSLQGSYGYTF.

The chain uses TRBV18 and TRBJ1-1; 9 bases are shared with TRBD1. Germline CDR1 reads KGHSH; CDR2 reads LQKENI. This CDR3 region has 15 residues. V gave up 3 bases and J gave up 6 bases; unmatched junction bases: 8. The CDR3 nucleotides are TGTGCCAGCTCACCCCGTCAAACAGGGGGCTCTGAAGCTTTCTTT. Encoded protein: CASSPRQTGGSEAFF.

The gene calls are TRBV24-1 and TRBJ2-7; a possible D gene is TRBD2 (5 bases). V was trimmed by 4 bases and J by 2 bases, leaving 14 bases between them. This CDR3 has 15 amino acids. CDR1 KGHDR and CDR2 SFDVKD come from the germline V gene. Here the CDR3 DNA reads TGTGCCACCAGTGACTCTTCCGGGGTCCCCTACGAGCAGTACTTC. This codes for CATSDSSGVPYEQYF.

This clone was seen a few times. The chain links TRBV7-2 to TRBJ2-3; perhaps TRBD1 as D (7 bases). This CDR3 is built from 17 residues. Trimming took 5 bases from V and 1 from J, leaving 19 bases between them. Per germline, CDR1 SGHTA and CDR2 FQGNSA. In nucleotides, the CDR3 is TGTGCCAGCAGCCTAGAGGGGGCGGGGACGCGCACAGATACGCAGTATTTT. Amino acids: CASSLEGAGTRTDTQYF.

The chain has TRBV15 and TRBJ2-6; D is uncertain. The V and J ends lost 1 base and 1 base respectively, with 5 bases between them. In germline, CDR1 is LNHNV, CDR2 YYDKDF (reference sequence). This CDR3 has 15 amino acids. CDR3 sequence (DNA): TGTGCCACCAGCAGAGTCGAGTCTGGGGCCAACGTCCTGACTTTC. This encodes CATSRVESGANVLTF.

This chain links TRBV11-2 with TRBJ1-1; D might be TRBD1 (5 bases). V was trimmed by 5 bases and J by 9 bases, leaving 19 bases between them. In germline, CDR1 is SGHAT, CDR2 FQNNGV. This CDR3 has 14 amino acids. The CDR3 loop is CASSPDSARYKAFF. CDR3 DNA sequence: TGTGCCAGCAGCCCCGACAGTGCAAGGTACAAAGCTTTCTTT.

This clone was counted only a few times. CDR3 in amino acids: CASSLNSASGELFF. In DNA, the CDR3 is TGTGCCAGCAGCTTAAACTCCGCTTCCGGGGAGCTGTTTTTT. The rearrangement joins TRBV7-9 to TRBJ2-2; D is ambiguous. V lost 2 bases, J lost 6 bases, and 10 bases lay in between. This CDR3 has 14 amino acids. The germline CDR1 and CDR2 sequences are SEHNR and FQNEAQ (reference sequence).

The V gene is TRBV28, the J gene TRBJ1-5; tentative D call: TRBD1 (6 bases). The CDR3 covers 15 residues. V was pared by 3 bases and J by 5 bases, with 14 bases between. Germline CDR1 MDHEN, CDR2 SYDVKM. The CDR3 region is CASSFFTGNDQPQHF. The DNA of the CDR3 is TGTGCCAGCAGTTTCTTCACAGGGAACGATCAGCCCCAGCATTTT.

On this clone itself: Distinct nucleotide sequences in the sample also encode this CDR3. The chain combines TRBV10-1 with TRBJ2-2; D possibly corresponds to TRBD1 (6 bases). The germline V and J ends were trimmed by 1 base and 6 bases, with 9 bases remaining between them. Germline loops: CDR1 WNHNN, CDR2 SYGVQD (reference sequence). The CDR3 covers 14 residues. This chain's CDR3 is CASSEWAGAGELFF. DNA for the CDR3: TGCGCCAGCAGTGAGTGGGCAGGGGCCGGGGAGCTGTTTTTT.

In its sample, this clone was seen once. The CDR3 here is CASSLGTGAYEQYF. CDR3 bases: TGTGCCAGCAGCCTCGGGACAGGGGCGTACGAGCAGTACTTC. The rearrangement uses TRBV6-5 and TRBJ2-7, with 10 bases aligning to TRBD1. The germline V gene has CDR1 MNHEY and CDR2 SVGAGI. CDR3 length: 14 residues. V shed 6 bases and J 4 bases; nucleotides not matched to a gene: 6.

The V and J genes are TRBV6-5 and TRBJ1-1; 9 bases fit TRBD1. Germline lookup yields CDR1 MNHEY and CDR2 SVGAGI. This CDR3 comprises 15 residues. Losses at the gene ends were 5 bases for V and 2 bases for J; bases not matched to a gene: 6. CDR3 nucleotide sequence: TGTGCCAGCAGTCGGCGGACAGGGGAAAACACTGAAGCTTTCTTT. Translating it yields CASSRRTGENTEAFF.

The rearrangement links TRBV5-4 to TRBJ1-2; D is possibly TRBD1 (6 bases). This CDR3 has 17 amino acids. Germline CDR1 and CDR2: SGHNT and YYREEE (reference sequence). Trimming left V 0 bases short and J 2 bases short, with 17 bases between. The CDR3 loop reads CASSLGLDSTPNYGYTF. CDR3 DNA sequence: TGTGCCAGCAGCTTGGGTCTGGACAGCACCCCAAACTATGGCTACACCTTC.

On this clone: The same CDR3 can be traced to other DNA sequences in this sample. The chain employs TRBV19 and TRBJ2-2; 7 bases align to TRBD1. The V segment lost 6 bases and the J segment 5 bases; nucleotides outside the gene matches: 3. Germline V gene data show CDR1 as LNHDA and CDR2 as SQIVND (reference sequence). CDR3 length equals 13 residues. In DNA, the CDR3 is TGTGCCAGTAGCACACAGGGGACCGGGGAGCTGTTTTTT. Translated: CASSTQGTGELFF.